This TCR beta chain stems from a study of resident and recirculating memory T cells in vitiligo. Patients' lesions had not changed for the previous 6 months. There are 15 residues in the CDR3. The ends were cut back, 1 base at V and 1 base at J, with 10 bases in the middle. CDR1 MGHRA and CDR2 YSYEKL come from the germline V gene. Findings of the study overall: No unique dominant TCR clone was found in vitiligo lesions.

Measured with immunoSEQ multiplex PCR; TCRdb has only the in-frame clones, and not every one. The table has around 40,000 clones, 85% to 95% seen once. About this clone: Its antigen is still unknown.

Sequenced input: blood. The origin of this receptor is a male donor with vitiligo. V usage is TRBV4-1 and J usage is TRBJ1-1; no reliable D call. DNA of the CDR3: TGCGCCAGCAGCCAAGGTGCGGGCGCGAACACTGAAGCTTTCTTT. Translating gives CASSQGAGANTEAFF.